The clone carrying this T cell receptor (beta chain) was counted ten times or more. The antigen is unknown. This sample stems from a study of T cell repertoires in cytomegalovirus infection. As for the study in general: A matching HLA type, together with CMV infection, was signaled by public TCR beta signatures.

Study-wide findings and caveats: HLA-C-restricted TCR beta clonotypes specific for CMV led the ex vivo response. Cumulative public TCR beta family frequency identified carriers of CMV plus the relevant HLA.

TCRdb re-derived calls from the reads in MiXCR, one entry per CDR3 protein. The data show about 490,000 distinct CDR3 sequences, with approximately 11% seen just once and about 9.4% held by the top ten. The sequence derives from a human donor in good health (CMV status not recorded). Some clones in this sample may be carry-over from other donors' samples. Sequencing was carried out using PBMCs.

The CDR3 loop is CASSKVAKNIQYF. The DNA for the CDR3 is TGTGCCAGCAGCAAGGTGGCCAAAAACATTCAGTACTTC. This chain joins TRBV7-9 and TRBJ2-4; D call uncertain. The CDR3 is 13 amino acids. Germline V gives CDR1 SEHNR, CDR2 FQNEAQ (reference sequence). The V and J ends lost 5 bases and 1 base respectively, with 6 bases between them.